This TCR beta chain was observed in a study of CD8+CD57+ T cells in acquired aplastic anemia. General study results and limits: Overlapping CD8+ CDR3 repertoires of patients and controls contained 25 to 35 shared sequences.

For this clonotype: Its antigen remains unknown.

Patients chosen for sequencing had CD8+CD57+ cells that had expanded, as shown by flow cytometry. Genomic DNA, serving as template, underwent TCR beta VDJ and CDR3 profiling. TCRdb re-analysed the reads in MiXCR, keeping a single row per CDR3 protein. The table has hundreds of thousands of distinct CDR3 sequences, approximately 32% seen once. CDR3 length equals 13 residues. Trimming cost V 3 bases and J 2 bases, with 8 bases left between them. Germline lookup yields CDR1 SGHVS and CDR2 FNYEAQ. The TCR was taken from a human donor with aplastic anemia. Sequences were obtained from sorted CD4+, CD8+, or CD8+CD57+ T cells (not recorded which) from PBMCs. The chain links TRBV7-6 to TRBJ2-7; D is unresolved. The CDR3: CASSLSTTYEQYF. DNA for the CDR3: TGTGCCAGCAGCTTGAGCACCACCTACGAGCAGTACTTC.